The 5 T cell receptor beta chains reported below all come from one sample, sequenced in a study of blood T cell repertoires in COVID-19 (dated by TCRdb to about 2020). The library was built by means of the immunoSEQ multiplex PCR assay. The table comes from immuneACCESS by way of TCRdb, which keeps in-frame sequences with V and J called. Part of the clones is missing from these tables; in studies checked, under half for an unresolved V gene and the rest for unknown reasons. The sample records over 150,000 clones, about 86% of which are singletons. The ten largest clones capture roughly 7% of the sample. The sample comprised peripheral blood. These receptors were taken from a man aged 45-65 years with active or convalescent COVID-19.

This sequence joins TRBV7-2 and TRBJ1-1; D is uncertain. This CDR3 contains 13 residues. Germline assignment: CDR1 SGHTA and CDR2 FQGNSA. Trimming removed 5 bases at V and 7 bases at J, with 14 bases between. The CDR3 is CASSRPLAGEAFF. The CDR3 DNA is TGTGCCAGCAGCAGACCCCTTGCGGGTGAAGCTTTCTTT.

The chain links TRBV4-2 to TRBJ1-2; no clear D gene. The CDR3 extends over 14 amino acids. Trimming removed 3 bases at V and 0 bases at J, with 8 bases between. Looked up from germline, CDR1 is LGHNA and CDR2 is YNFKEQ. The chain's CDR3 is CASSHGQTNYGYTF. Written as DNA, the CDR3 is TGTGCCAGCAGCCATGGGCAGACTAACTATGGCTACACCTTC.

A few counts support this clone. The V gene is TRBV7-2, the J gene TRBJ1-2; a possible D gene is TRBD1 (6 bases). The V and J ends lost 1 base and 2 bases respectively, with 14 bases between them. The germline V gene encodes CDR1 SGHTA and CDR2 FQGNSA. The CDR3 covers 16 residues. The CDR3: CASSLGGTRANYGYTF. The DNA for the CDR3 is TGTGCCAGCAGCTTAGGGGGGACAAGGGCCAACTATGGCTACACCTTC.

Here the CDR3 reads CASSRKWERGGVGEQFF. For the CDR3, the DNA is TGTGCCAGCAGCCGGAAATGGGAGCGAGGCGGGGTTGGTGAGCAGTTCTTC. This sequence joins TRBV5-5 and TRBJ2-1; TRBD2 is a possible D gene (6 bases). V was clipped by 4 bases and J by 9 bases, with 26 bases between them. Germline V gene sequence: CDR1 SGHKS, CDR2 YYEKEE (reference sequence). The CDR3 contains 17 residues.

The chain has TRBV6-2 or TRBV6-3 and TRBJ1-5, with D possibly matching TRBD1 (5 bases). Germline CDR1 and CDR2: MNHEY and SVGEGT. Trimming removed 2 bases at V and 4 bases at J, with 12 bases between. This CDR3 region has 15 residues. This CDR3 is CASSYHGGPNQPQHF. The CDR3 DNA reads as TGTGCCAGCAGTTACCACGGGGGTCCTAATCAGCCCCAGCATTTT.